These 27 T cell receptor beta chains share one sample of origin, sequenced in a study of shared clonotypes between healthy human individuals (dated by TCRdb to about 2020). Library preparation was by the immunoSEQ multiplex PCR assay. In its TCRdb copy, this immuneACCESS table keeps in-frame sequences only and misses some clones. Where compared with another copy, unresolved V genes explain less than half of these, and the others have no known cause. Across this sample there are fewer than 1.6 million clones, with approximately 98.5% seen only once. Around 0.33% of the sample lies in the top ten. The specimen was naive CD4+ T cells sorted from blood. According to the study, the label for this sample's cell subset or site signals: CD45RA+ positively selected. The receptors here all came from a man aged 30 to 39 in good health.

This chain links TRBV9 with TRBJ1-1, with a weak D call TRBD1 (5 bases). V lost 0 bases, J lost 4 bases, and 13 bases lay in between. Per germline, CDR1 SGDLS and CDR2 YYNGEE. The CDR3 is 15 amino acids. CDR3 sequence: CASSVGAGRTTEAFF. For the CDR3, the DNA is TGTGCCAGCAGCGTAGGGGCAGGGAGGACCACTGAAGCTTTCTTT.

The gene calls are TRBV5-5 and TRBJ2-1; D is unclear. Germline CDR1 SGHKS, CDR2 YYEKEE (reference sequence). This CDR3 has 15 residues. Trimming took off 3 bases at V and 0 bases at J, with 10 bases between the two ends. The CDR3 loop reads CASSSDVSSYNEQFF. The DNA of the CDR3 is TGTGCCAGCAGCTCCGATGTAAGCTCCTACAATGAGCAGTTCTTC.

About this clone: Other DNA sequences within the sample encode an identical CDR3. The V call is TRBV15, the J call TRBJ1-1, with unresolved D. The CDR3 loop spans 14 amino acids. Germline-derived CDR1 and CDR2 are LNHNV and YYDKDF (reference sequence). V lost 1 base and J lost 0, with 6 bases in between. For the CDR3, the DNA is TGTGCCACCAGCAGAGTTGTGCTGAACACTGAAGCTTTCTTT. Protein: CATSRVVLNTEAFF.

The chain links TRBV9 to TRBJ2-7; 8 positions match TRBD1. Trimming cost V 4 bases and J 0 bases; bases outside gene matches: 9. This CDR3 is built from 16 residues. CDR1 is SGDLS, CDR2 YYNGEE, per germline. Here the CDR3 reads CASSPRDRGGSYEQYF. CDR3 in DNA: TGTGCCAGCAGCCCCCGAGACAGGGGAGGCTCCTACGAGCAGTACTTC.

As for this clone: Other DNA sequences of this sample code for an identical CDR3. The chain couples TRBV5-1 to TRBJ2-2, with 8 bases lining up with TRBD2. Losses at the gene ends were 4 bases for V and 4 bases for J; bases not matched to a gene: 6. This CDR3 has 15 residues. The germline V gene has CDR1 SGHRS and CDR2 YFSETQ. The CDR3 reads CASSPGGAGTGELFF. CDR3 bases: TGCGCCAGCAGCCCCGGGGGGGCGGGCACCGGGGAGCTGTTTTTT.

The chain combines TRBV5-1 with TRBJ2-1, with 10 bases lining up with TRBD2. V shed 5 bases, J shed 7 bases, and the junction held 12 bases outside the gene matches. This CDR3 is 16 amino acids long. Germline values: CDR1 SGHRS, CDR2 YFSETQ. The DNA of the CDR3 is TGCGCCAGCAGACCGGAGCCACTAGCGGGATCGAATGAGCAGTTCTTC. Translated: CASRPEPLAGSNEQFF. Complete variable domain (other parts from reference TRBV5-1 and TRBJ2-1): KAGVTQTPRYLIKTRGQQVTLSCSPISGHRSVSWYQQTPGQGLQFLFEYFSETQRNKGNFPGRFSGRQFSNSRSEMNVSTLELGDSALYLCASRPEPLAGSNEQFFGPGTRLTVL.

This rearrangement joins TRBV11-2 to TRBJ2-3; D gene unclear. V gave up 5 bases and J gave up 2 bases, with 14 bases separating them. The germline CDR1 and CDR2 sequences are SGHAT and FQNNGV. This CDR3 contains 15 residues. The CDR3 DNA sequence: TGTGCCAGCAGCCTACCACTCCTCGCCACAGATACGCAGTATTTT. It is translated as CASSLPLLATDTQYF.

The rearrangement links TRBV11-2 to TRBJ2-5; TRBD1 matches at 9 bases. The CDR3 contains 15 residues. Trimming removed 3 bases from V and 5 bases from J; junction bases left unmatched: 7. CDR1 is SGHAT and CDR2 is FQNNGV in the germline V gene. CDR3: CASSLGTGIGETQYF. CDR3 in DNA: TGTGCCAGCAGCTTGGGGACAGGGATTGGGGAGACCCAGTACTTC.

CDR3: CASSPTLQGPDTQYF. CDR3 coding DNA: TGTGCCAGCAGTCCAACCTTACAGGGCCCGGATACGCAGTATTTT. The chain employs TRBV6-4 and TRBJ2-3; D perhaps matches TRBD1 (6 bases). Germline-derived CDR1 and CDR2 are MRHNA and SNTAGT. The CDR3 consists of 15 residues. V shed 5 bases and J shed 6 bases, with 18 bases lying between them.

In DNA, the CDR3 is TGTGCCAGCAGCTTCGGACTAGCGGGAGGTAGGTCCGAGCAGTACTTC. This gives the protein CASSFGLAGGRSEQYF. The V gene is TRBV5-4, the J gene TRBJ2-7; 14 nucleotides align to TRBD2. V shed 2 bases, J shed 6 bases, and the junction held 7 bases outside the gene matches. In germline, CDR1 is SGHNT, CDR2 YYREEE (reference sequence). The CDR3 is made up of 16 amino acids.

This rearrangement joins TRBV27 to TRBJ2-1; 11 bases are a match to TRBD2. J lost 5 bases, V lost 5 bases, and 2 bases had no gene match. CDR3 length equals 14 residues. Germline V CDR1 and CDR2: MNHEY, SMNVEV (reference sequence). The CDR3 DNA sequence: TGTGCCAGCAGTCGACTAGCGGGAAACAATGAGCAGTTCTTC. It translates to CASSRLAGNNEQFF.

The chain uses TRBV6-1 and TRBJ2-5; D might be TRBD1 (6 bases). CDR3 length equals 15 residues. The ends were cut back, 5 bases at V and 2 bases at J, with 15 bases in the middle. CDR1 and CDR2 from the germline V gene are MNHNS and SASEGT. CDR3 DNA: TGTGCCAGCAGTCGCCTCAGGGGTCCTCAAGAGACCCAGTACTTC. The encoded protein is CASSRLRGPQETQYF.

This chain uses TRBV14 with TRBJ1-2, with D hard to call. This CDR3 has 15 amino acids. CDR1 and CDR2 from the germline V gene are SGHDN and FVKESK. V gave up 2 bases and J gave up 4 bases, with 14 bases separating them. In DNA, the CDR3 is TGTGCCAGCAGCCAATCAGGAAGACTTGGCTATGGCTACACCTTC. This encodes CASSQSGRLGYGYTF.

V is TRBV18 and J is TRBJ1-1; D possibly corresponds to TRBD1 (6 bases). Germline V gives CDR1 KGHSH, CDR2 LQKENI. Trimming left V 6 bases short and J 6 bases short, with 14 bases between. CDR3 length: 13 residues. The CDR3 DNA follows: TGTGCCAGCTCTTACAGGGTAGGCGCTGAAGCTTTCTTT. This gives the protein CASSYRVGAEAFF.

The chain couples TRBV19 to TRBJ2-1, with D maybe TRBD1 (6 bases). CDR1 and CDR2 (germline): LNHDA, SQIVND (reference sequence). This CDR3 contains 15 residues. The V gene lost 4 bases and the J gene lost 1 base, with 11 bases spanning the gap. CDR3 bases: TGTGCCAGTAGTAGATCGGACAGATCCTACAATGAGCAGTTCTTC. Translated, it gives CASSRSDRSYNEQFF.

This chain connects TRBV9 to TRBJ2-1; D remains ambiguous. V lost 0 bases and J 0 bases, leaving 10 bases between the germline ends. Germline-derived CDR1 and CDR2 are SGDLS and YYNGEE. The CDR3 extends over 16 amino acids. CDR3 DNA: TGTGCCAGCAGCGTAGGACGAGAGTTCTCCTACAATGAGCAGTTCTTC. This translates into CASSVGREFSYNEQFF.

The chain has TRBV5-1 and TRBJ2-3, with D perhaps TRBD1 or TRBD2 (6 bases each). Germline assignment: CDR1 SGHRS and CDR2 YFSETQ. This CDR3 is built from 15 residues. Deletions cut 7 bases from V and 1 base from J, with 16 bases between. The CDR3 protein is CASGGGTSGTDTQYF. Here the CDR3 DNA reads TGCGCCAGCGGAGGGGGTACGTCGGGCACAGATACGCAGTATTTT.

The chain has TRBV2 and TRBJ2-3; 10 bases are shared with TRBD1. Trimming cost V 4 bases and J 5 bases; bases outside gene matches: 3. CDR1 and CDR2 from the germline V gene are SNHLY and FYNNEI. The CDR3 has 14 amino acids. CDR3 DNA: TGTGCCAGCAGTGCGGACAGGGGGATAGATACGCAGTATTTT. Amino acids: CASSADRGIDTQYF.

This chain joins TRBV12-2 and TRBJ2-7; the table's D call, TRBD1, was not checked against the DNA. TRBV12-2 is deemed a pseudogene. CDR3 length: 19 amino acids. This chain's CDR3 is CASRLALYPPGTGFYEQYF. Here the CDR3 DNA reads TGTGCAAGTCGCTTAGCCTTATATCCCCCCGGGACAGGGTTTTACGAGCAGTACTTC.

This chain links TRBV15 with TRBJ2-2; D ambiguous. Trimming took off 4 bases at V and 4 bases at J, with 13 bases between the two ends. CDR1 is LNHNV and CDR2 is YYDKDF in the germline V gene (reference sequence). This CDR3 is built from 15 residues. In nucleotides, the CDR3 is TGTGCCACCAGCAAAACGACCCCAGGCACCGGGGAGCTGTTTTTT. Translation: CATSKTTPGTGELFF.

The J gene is TRBJ2-7, the V gene TRBV6-5; D may be TRBD1 (5 bases). This CDR3 comprises 15 residues. In germline, CDR1 is MNHEY, CDR2 SVGAGI. V lost 1 base and J lost 1, with 11 bases in between. The CDR3 reads CASSYWPDTSYEQYF. In DNA, the CDR3 is TGTGCCAGCAGTTACTGGCCGGACACGTCCTACGAGCAGTACTTC.

V and J are TRBV7-2 and TRBJ2-1; no definite D call. The germline V gene encodes CDR1 SGHTA and CDR2 FQGNSA. The CDR3 runs 15 residues. V shed 5 bases and J shed 0 bases, with 11 bases lying between them. The CDR3 spells CASSLLESSYNEQFF. The CDR3 DNA follows: TGTGCCAGCAGCCTACTGGAGAGCTCCTACAATGAGCAGTTCTTC.

The CDR3 DNA sequence: TGTGCCAGCAGTTTATTACTGGGGGTCGGGGAGCTGTTTTTT. Translated, it gives CASSLLLGVGELFF. This chain joins TRBV27 and TRBJ2-2; possibly TRBD1 or TRBD2 for D (5 bases each). Germline V gene data show CDR1 as MNHEY and CDR2 as SMNVEV (reference sequence). The germline V and J ends were trimmed by 1 base and 7 bases, with 10 bases remaining between them. CDR3 length equals 14 residues.

This chain joins TRBV7-2 and TRBJ1-1, with D possibly being TRBD1 (5 bases). Germline loops: CDR1 SGHTA, CDR2 FQGNSA. Trimming took 2 bases from V and 3 from J, leaving 10 bases between them. This CDR3 comprises 14 residues. DNA for the CDR3: TGTGCCAGCAGCTTACCAGGGAGGTACACTGAAGCTTTCTTT. This translates into CASSLPGRYTEAFF. The whole variable domain, filled in from reference TRBV7-2 and TRBJ1-1, reads GAGVSQSPSNKVTEKGKDVELRCDPISGHTALYWYRQSLGQGLEFLIYFQGNSAPDKSGLPSDRFSAERTGGSVSTLTIQRTQQEDSAVYLCASSLPGRYTEAFFGQGTRLTVV.

The CDR3 sequence is CASSFGTPTTYEQYF. The CDR3 nucleotides are TGCGCCAGCAGCTTCGGGACTCCGACAACCTACGAGCAGTACTTC. The rearrangement joins TRBV5-1 to TRBJ2-7, with D possibly being TRBD2 (6 bases). Trimming pared 2 bases from V and 2 bases from J, leaving 14 bases between. Germline assignment: CDR1 SGHRS and CDR2 YFSETQ. The CDR3 runs 15 residues.

The chain combines TRBV2 with TRBJ1-5, with 7 bases aligning to TRBD1. CDR3 length equals 13 residues. Germline loops: CDR1 SNHLY, CDR2 FYNNEI. Losses at the gene ends were 9 bases for V and 4 bases for J; bases not matched to a gene: 6. The CDR3 loop is CASNRGGNQPQHF. The CDR3 coding sequence is TGTGCCAGTAACAGGGGAGGTAATCAGCCCCAGCATTTT.

The chain recombines TRBV5-4 with TRBJ2-1; possible D gene TRBD1, 6 bases. This CDR3 comprises 14 residues. Trimming left V 5 bases short and J 5 bases short, with 14 bases between. CDR1 and CDR2 (germline): SGHNT, YYREEE (reference sequence). The CDR3 DNA sequence: TGTGCCAGCAGTAAACAGGGATTTGACAATGAGCAGTTCTTC. This encodes CASSKQGFDNEQFF.